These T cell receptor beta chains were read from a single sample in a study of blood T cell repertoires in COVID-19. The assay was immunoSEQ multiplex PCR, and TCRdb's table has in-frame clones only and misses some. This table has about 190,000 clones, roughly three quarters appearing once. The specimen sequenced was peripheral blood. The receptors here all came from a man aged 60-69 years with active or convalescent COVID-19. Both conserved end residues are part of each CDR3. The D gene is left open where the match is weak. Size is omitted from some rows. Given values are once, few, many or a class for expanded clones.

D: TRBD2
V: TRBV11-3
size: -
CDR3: CASSSGTSVNNEQFF

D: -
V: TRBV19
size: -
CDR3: CASSGRVQETQYF

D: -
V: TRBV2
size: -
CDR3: CASSELTTDNEQFF

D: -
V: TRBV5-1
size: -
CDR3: CASSSYEQYF

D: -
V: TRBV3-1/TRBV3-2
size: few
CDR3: CASSQRDGYTF

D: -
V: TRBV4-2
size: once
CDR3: CASSQVSSGSTDTQYF

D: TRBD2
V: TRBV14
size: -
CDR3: CASSQDSLAGAIGDEQFF

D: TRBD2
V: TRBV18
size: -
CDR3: CASSPTLAGVRNEQFF

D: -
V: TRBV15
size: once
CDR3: CATSRDQGWEGYTF

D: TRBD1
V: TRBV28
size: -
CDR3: CASSFQGGNTEAFF

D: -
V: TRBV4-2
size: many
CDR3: CASSQPRGINTEAFF

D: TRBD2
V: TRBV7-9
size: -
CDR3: CASSLAGGPAGELFF

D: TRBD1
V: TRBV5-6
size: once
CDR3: CSGTGASNYGYTF

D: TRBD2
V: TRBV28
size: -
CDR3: CASSLRRTSGRYNEQFF

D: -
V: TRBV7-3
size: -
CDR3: CASSGGTEDTQYF

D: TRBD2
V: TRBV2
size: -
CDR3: CAIGTSGFNTGELFF

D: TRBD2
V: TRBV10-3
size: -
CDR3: CAISESTISFAGGSYNEQFF

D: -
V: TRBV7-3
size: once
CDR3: CASSLNRDTQYF

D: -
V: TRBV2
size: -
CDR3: CASSTGLGEQFF

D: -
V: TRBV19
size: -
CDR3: CASSIEGRSNEQFF

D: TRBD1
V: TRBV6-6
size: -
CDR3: CASSYTGTDETQYF

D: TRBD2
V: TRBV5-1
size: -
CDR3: CASSSGRAADTQYF

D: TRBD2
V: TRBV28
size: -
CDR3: CASSPGLAGSNEQFF

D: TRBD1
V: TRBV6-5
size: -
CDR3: CASRIWDRGDEQYF

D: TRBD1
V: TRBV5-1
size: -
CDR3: CASSFGRQGFNEKLFF

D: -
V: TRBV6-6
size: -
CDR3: CASSLQPGHSYEQYF

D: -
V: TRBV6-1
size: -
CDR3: CASSEAVGSFANTGELFF

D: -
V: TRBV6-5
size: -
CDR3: CASRGRAGSNQPQHF

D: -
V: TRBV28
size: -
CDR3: CASSLWSGNQPQHF

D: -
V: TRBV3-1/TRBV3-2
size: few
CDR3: CASSSGGQSYEQYF

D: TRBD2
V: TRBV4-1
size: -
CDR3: CASSQENSGSLYEQYF

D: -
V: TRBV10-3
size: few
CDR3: CAISEVPPIQGSEQPQHF

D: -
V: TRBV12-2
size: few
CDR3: CASGRDPAFF

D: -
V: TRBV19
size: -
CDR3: CASSMRSVNTEAFF

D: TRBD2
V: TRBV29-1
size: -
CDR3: CSGSGLAEETQYF

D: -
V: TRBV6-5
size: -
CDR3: CASTSNQPQHF

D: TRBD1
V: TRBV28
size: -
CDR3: CASRTGETEAFF

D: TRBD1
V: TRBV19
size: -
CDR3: CASSISSRTGSTTEAFF

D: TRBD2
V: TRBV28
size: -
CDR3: CASSLPTSGPYNEQFF

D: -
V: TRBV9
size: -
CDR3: CASSGLLTPLHF

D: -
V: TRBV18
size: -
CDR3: CASSPDNDKETQYF

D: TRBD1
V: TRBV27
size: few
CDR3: CASSPRTGLGTEAFF

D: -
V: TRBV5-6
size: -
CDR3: CASSFSGRDGYTF

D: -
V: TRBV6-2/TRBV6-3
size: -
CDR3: CASSYSIGEQYF

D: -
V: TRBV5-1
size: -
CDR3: CASSLEPGKIEQYF